This TCR beta chain was sequenced in a study of CD8 T cells in Susac syndrome. Germline V gene sequence: CDR1 MNHEY, CDR2 SVGAGI. The V and J ends lost 4 bases and 5 bases respectively, with 16 bases between them. The CDR3 loop spans 15 amino acids. RNA totalling roughly 0.45 to 1 ug underwent reverse transcription with random hexamers. It was immunoSEQ multiplex PCR that amplified TCR beta CDR3 across 54 Vbeta and 13 Jbeta. TCRdb fed the immunoSEQ multiplex PCR reads into MiXCR, producing one record per CDR3 protein. The sample comprises about 120,000 distinct CDR3 sequences, under 95% of which are singletons, and about 0.11% rests with the top ten. General study results and limits: The authors acknowledged that their TCR sequencing and HLA analysis involved a relatively small number of individuals.

This clonotype was detected only once. The antigen remains unidentified. Peripheral blood CD8+ and CD4+ T cells were profiled by TCR beta sequencing. Healthy donors, matched for age and sex, constituted the control group. The source of this sequence is a human donor in good health. The sequenced sample consisted of CD8+ T cells from PBMCs. The chain uses TRBV6-5 and TRBJ2-3; D possibly corresponds to TRBD2 (6 bases). The CDR3 is CASSSPRGAVDTQYF. The CDR3 DNA reads TGTGCCAGCAGTTCCCCCCGCGGGGCTGTAGATACGCAGTATTTT.